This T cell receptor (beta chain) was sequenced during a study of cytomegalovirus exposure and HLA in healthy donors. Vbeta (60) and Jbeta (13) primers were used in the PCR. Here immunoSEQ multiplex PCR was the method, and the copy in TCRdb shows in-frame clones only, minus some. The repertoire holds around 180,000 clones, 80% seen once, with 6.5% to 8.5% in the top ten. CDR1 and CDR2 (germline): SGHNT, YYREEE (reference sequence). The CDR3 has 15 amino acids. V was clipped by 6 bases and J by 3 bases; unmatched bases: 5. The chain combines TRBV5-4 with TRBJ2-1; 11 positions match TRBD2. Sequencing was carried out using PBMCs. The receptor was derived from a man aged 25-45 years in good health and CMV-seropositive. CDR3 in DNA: TGTGCCAGCATCTTTAGCGGGGGGGGCTACAATGAGCAGTTCTTC. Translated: CASIFSGGGYNEQFF.